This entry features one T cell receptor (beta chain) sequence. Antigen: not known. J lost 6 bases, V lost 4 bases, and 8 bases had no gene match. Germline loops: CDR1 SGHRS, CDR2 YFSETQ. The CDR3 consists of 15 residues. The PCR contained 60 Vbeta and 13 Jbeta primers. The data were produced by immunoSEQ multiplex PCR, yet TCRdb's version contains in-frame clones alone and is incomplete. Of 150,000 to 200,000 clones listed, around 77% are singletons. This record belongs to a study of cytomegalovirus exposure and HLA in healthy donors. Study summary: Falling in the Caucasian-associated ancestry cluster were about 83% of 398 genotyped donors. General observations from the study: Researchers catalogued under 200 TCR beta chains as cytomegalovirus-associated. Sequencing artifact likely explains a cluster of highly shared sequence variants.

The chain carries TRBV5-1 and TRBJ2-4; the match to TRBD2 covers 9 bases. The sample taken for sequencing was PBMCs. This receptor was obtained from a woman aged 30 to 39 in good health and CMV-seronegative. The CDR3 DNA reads TGCGCCAGCAGCCCGATGGGCGGGGGGGCAAACATTCAGTACTTC. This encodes CASSPMGGGANIQYF.